This passage covers 5 T cell receptor beta chains from one sample sequenced in a study of brain T cells in children with intractable seizures. Time point meaning: blood from clinic visit 5 months post-surgery; TSC patient then seizure free. Profiled with immunoSEQ multiplex PCR; TCRdb holds only in-frame clones, not every one. The repertoire holds about 320,000 clones, with over 90% as singletons. Sequenced here: peripheral blood, sampled approximately 5 months after surgery. The receptor set was obtained from a boy under three years old with tuberous sclerosis and intractable seizures.

The chain carries TRBV15 and TRBJ1-2, with TRBD1 matching 10 bases. After removal of 1 base from V and 7 bases from J, the junction contained 9 bases not matched to a gene. The CDR3 length is 16 residues. Germline CDR1 and CDR2: LNHNV and YYDKDF (reference sequence). The CDR3 protein is CATSRGSGTGVFGYTF. Written as DNA, the CDR3 is TGTGCCACCAGCAGAGGCTCCGGGACAGGGGTCTTTGGCTACACCTTC.

The V gene is TRBV28, the J gene TRBJ2-1, with D possibly TRBD2 on 6 matching bases. Germline V lookup: CDR1 MDHEN, CDR2 SYDVKM. This CDR3 is built from 14 residues. V lost 6 bases, J lost 2 bases, and 11 bases lay in between. CDR3 sequence: CASSGSRAYNEQFF. CDR3 DNA: TGTGCCAGCAGCGGGAGTAGGGCCTACAATGAGCAGTTCTTC.

The J gene is TRBJ2-7, the V gene TRBV6-6, with 11 bases fitting TRBD2. Germline trimming cut 6 bases from V and 1 base from J; bases unmatched to any gene: 8. Germline V gene sequence: CDR1 MNHNY, CDR2 SVGAGI (reference sequence). The CDR3 consists of 16 residues. Written as DNA, the CDR3 is TGTGCCAGCAGCGGTAGCGGGAGGGTTCAATCCTACGAGCAGTACTTC. Protein sequence: CASSGSGRVQSYEQYF.

This chain connects TRBV5-1 to TRBJ2-3; 11 bases fit TRBD2. The CDR3 extends over 17 amino acids. The germline V gene has CDR1 SGHRS and CDR2 YFSETQ. V dropped 4 bases and J dropped 2; count of bases not matched to a gene: 9. The CDR3, as DNA: TGCGCCAGCAGCCGAGCCGGGACTAGCGGCCTCACAGATACGCAGTATTTT. Translating it yields CASSRAGTSGLTDTQYF.

The V call is TRBV18, the J call TRBJ1-2; D perhaps matches TRBD1 (5 bases). The germline CDR1 and CDR2 sequences are KGHSH and LQKENI. The V gene lost 1 base and the J gene lost 8 bases, with 14 bases spanning the gap. This CDR3 is 14 amino acids long. The CDR3 nucleotides are TGTGCCAGCTCACCACTAGGGGATGCGGAGGGCTACACCTTC. It translates to CASSPLGDAEGYTF.